These 23 T cell receptor beta chains were sequenced from one sample in a study of T cells in Graves' hyperthyroidism and ophthalmopathy. Researchers took RNA transcripts and amplified the TCR beta CDR3 regions from them. First-round RT-PCR with HTBI primers amplified the TCR CDR3 region. TCRdb processed the multiplex PCR reads anew with MiXCR; each CDR3 protein has one entry. The sample contains about 200,000 distinct CDR3 sequences, about a sixth of which appear only once. The sequencing input was blood. These receptors came from a woman aged 50 to 65 with Graves' hyperthyroidism.

This clonotype was counted at least ten times. The chain carries TRBV12-3 or TRBV12-4 and TRBJ1-5; a weak D match, TRBD1 (5 bases). This CDR3 is built from 15 residues. Trimming removed 7 bases from V and 9 bases from J, with 22 bases in between. The CDR3 spells CASTSSGGTSGPQHF. The DNA for the CDR3 is TGTGCCAGCACCTCATCGGGGGGAACCAGCGGGCCCCAGCATTTT.

The gene calls are TRBV5-5 and TRBJ2-2; no clear D. Germline V lookup: CDR1 SGHKS, CDR2 YYEKEE (reference sequence). The V and J ends lost 3 bases and 2 bases respectively, with 17 bases between them. CDR3 length: 17 residues. The CDR3 sequence: CASSWPRPGDNTGELFF. The DNA for the CDR3 is TGTGCCAGCAGCTGGCCTCGTCCAGGTGACAACACCGGGGAGCTGTTTTTT.

This clonotype was recorded at least ten times. The rearrangement uses TRBV7-9 and TRBJ2-3, with D uncertain. There are 14 residues in the CDR3. Germline-derived CDR1 and CDR2 are SEHNR and FQNEAQ (reference sequence). The germline V and J ends were trimmed by 2 bases and 0 bases, with 6 bases remaining between them. CDR3 sequence: CASSLLDSTDTQYF. The CDR3 bases are TGTGCCAGCAGCTTACTGGACAGCACAGATACGCAGTATTTT.

The chain joins TRBV4-2 to TRBJ1-3; D is unclear. V was shortened by 0 bases and J by 4 bases, with 10 bases between the two germline ends. Germline CDR1 and CDR2: LGHNA and YNFKEQ. The CDR3 has 15 residues. CDR3 residues: CASSQEKGEGNTIYF. The CDR3 DNA reads TGTGCCAGCAGCCAAGAAAAGGGCGAAGGAAACACCATATATTTT.

A note on this clonotype: This may stem from a read error, because a much larger clone lies one nucleotide away. The chain combines TRBV2 with TRBJ2-7, with TRBD2 matching 11 bases. V shed 10 bases and J 7 bases; nucleotides not matched to a gene: 15. The germline gives CDR1 SNHLY, CDR2 FYNNEI. CDR3 length equals 15 residues. The DNA for the CDR3 is TGTGCCACCGCTCTTACTAGCGGGAGTGAGTATGAGCAGTACTTC. Encoded protein: CATALTSGSEYEQYF.

There are many counts of this clonotype. The chain links TRBV7-2 to TRBJ1-5, with 9 bases fitting TRBD1. The CDR3 loop spans 17 amino acids. With V trimmed by 5 bases and J by 0 bases, 8 bases remained unmatched. The germline gives CDR1 SGHTA, CDR2 FQGNSA. CDR3 sequence: CASSPRQGGYSNQPQHF. Written as DNA, the CDR3 is TGTGCCAGCAGCCCAAGACAGGGGGGTTATAGCAATCAGCCCCAGCATTTT.

This clonotype was seen many times. This chain connects TRBV7-8 to TRBJ1-2; a possible D gene is TRBD1 (6 bases). The length of the CDR3 is 15 residues. V lost 4 bases and J lost 5, with 17 bases in between. The germline gives CDR1 SGHVS, CDR2 FQNEAQ. CDR3 protein: CASSSYRTERYGYTF. CDR3 DNA sequence: TGTGCCAGCAGCTCTTACCGGACAGAGAGATATGGCTACACCTTC.

Only a few counts were recorded for this clonotype. The V and J genes are TRBV2 and TRBJ1-1, with TRBD1 identical over 7 bases. The V gene end was trimmed by 4 bases and the J gene end by 2 bases; junction bases not matched to a gene: 10. From germline, CDR1 is SNHLY and CDR2 FYNNEI. CDR3 length equals 16 residues. Written as DNA, the CDR3 is TGTGCCAGCAGTGTCCCGGGACAGAATTTTAACACTGAAGCTTTCTTT. Amino acids: CASSVPGQNFNTEAFF.

This clonotype was seen more than once but under ten times. V usage is TRBV5-1 and J usage is TRBJ2-2, with 14 bases fitting TRBD2. Germline-derived CDR1 and CDR2 are SGHRS and YFSETQ. The junction had 5 bases not matched to a gene; V was cut back by 3 bases and J by 7 bases. The CDR3 totals 16 residues. This chain's CDR3 is CASSSGTSGSIGELFF. The DNA of the CDR3 is TGCGCCAGCAGCTCGGGGACTAGCGGGAGTATCGGGGAGCTGTTTTTT.

This clonotype was seen ten or more times. This chain links TRBV9 with TRBJ2-3; TRBD2 aligns across 9 bases. The junction had 8 bases not matched to a gene; V was cut back by 0 bases and J by 6 bases. Germline V gene sequence: CDR1 SGDLS, CDR2 YYNGEE. The CDR3 spans 16 residues. The CDR3 DNA reads TGTGCCAGCAGCGTAGGGATAGCGGGAGCGGGGGATACGCAGTATTTT. As protein: CASSVGIAGAGDTQYF.

This clonotype was recorded at least ten times. The CDR3 sequence: CASSLYPGQDYEQYF. DNA for the CDR3: TGTGCCAGCAGCTTATACCCGGGACAAGACTACGAGCAGTACTTC. V usage is TRBV7-3 and J usage is TRBJ2-7; TRBD1 might be the D (6 bases). Germline values: CDR1 SGHTA, CDR2 FQGTGA. The CDR3 has 15 amino acids. V was shortened by 2 bases and J by 3 bases, with 14 bases between the two germline ends.

This clonotype occurred many times. The chain is built from TRBV7-8 and TRBJ2-1; D unresolved. CDR3 length: 18 amino acids. V was clipped by 2 bases and J by 0 bases, with 17 bases between them. Per germline, CDR1 SGHVS and CDR2 FQNEAQ. The DNA for the CDR3 is TGTGCCAGCAGCTTAAATACACATGCAACAGACTCCTACAATGAGCAGTTCTTC. Amino acid sequence: CASSLNTHATDSYNEQFF.

V gene TRBV20-1 combines with J gene TRBJ2-3, with D perhaps matching TRBD2 (6 bases). The CDR3 extends over 13 amino acids. V lost 4 bases and J lost 11, with 19 bases in between. Germline assignment: CDR1 DFQATT and CDR2 SNEGSKA (reference sequence). The CDR3 reads CSANPVRAGMQYF. The CDR3 coding sequence is TGCAGTGCTAATCCGGTCCGTGCGGGAATGCAGTATTTT.

This clonotype was detected ten times or more. This sequence joins TRBV7-9 and TRBJ1-1; D is unresolved. Per germline, CDR1 SEHNR and CDR2 FQNEAQ (reference sequence). The CDR3 has 14 amino acids. V was cut by 3 bases and J by 1 base, with 9 bases left in between. In DNA form, the CDR3 reads TGTGCCAGCAGCTTCGGGATCTCGAACACTGAAGCTTTCTTT. This gives the protein CASSFGISNTEAFF.

This clonotype was observed at least ten times. The chain employs TRBV3-1 and TRBJ1-5, with D perhaps TRBD1 (6 bases). V lost 5 bases to trimming and J lost 7 bases, with 18 bases between them. The germline V gene has CDR1 LGHDT and CDR2 YNNKEL (reference sequence). The CDR3 is 15 residues long. CDR3 DNA sequence: TGTGCCAGCAGCGCCGGACAGACCACCGGGCAGCCCCAGCATTTT. Its translation is CASSAGQTTGQPQHF.

The chain employs TRBV12-3 or TRBV12-4 and TRBJ1-6; TRBD1 aligns across 7 bases. This CDR3 spans 14 amino acids. V trimming: 7 bases; J trimming: 13 bases; junction bases outside the gene matches: 13. DNA of the CDR3: TGTGCCAGCACTCAAAACAGGGGAGTGCAGCCCCTCCACTTT. As protein: CASTQNRGVQPLHF.

In its sample, this clonotype was seen many times. This chain links TRBV3-1 with TRBJ1-5, with D unclear. The CDR3 has 14 amino acids. The ends were cut back, 4 bases at V and 2 bases at J, with 9 bases in the middle. CDR1 is LGHDT and CDR2 is YNNKEL in the germline V gene (reference sequence). CDR3 loop: CASSPLSGNQPQHF. The CDR3 coding sequence is TGTGCCAGCAGCCCCTTAAGCGGCAATCAGCCCCAGCATTTT.

There are a few counts of this clonotype. V usage is TRBV27 and J usage is TRBJ1-1, with D possibly being TRBD1 (5 bases). The CDR3 contains 14 residues. Germline CDR1 MNHEY, CDR2 SMNVEV (reference sequence). V lost 6 bases and J lost 0, with 11 bases in between. In DNA, the CDR3 is TGTGCCAGCAGAGTGGGACCGTTGAACACTGAAGCTTTCTTT. Translation: CASRVGPLNTEAFF.

This clonotype was seen a few times. CDR3 amino acids: CASSQARGGSGTDTQYF. The CDR3 nucleotides are TGCGCCAGCAGCCAAGCCAGAGGAGGCTCGGGCACAGATACGCAGTATTTT. This chain connects TRBV4-1 to TRBJ2-3; perhaps TRBD2 as D (5 bases). V dropped 1 base and J dropped 1 base, with 15 bases sitting between them. Germline V gene sequence: CDR1 MGHRA, CDR2 YSYEKL. The CDR3 is 17 residues long.

This clonotype was seen many times. The gene calls are TRBV28 and TRBJ2-7; 7 bases match TRBD1. The CDR3 runs to 17 residues. Germline CDR1 reads MDHEN; CDR2 reads SYDVKM. J gave up 4 bases and V 8 bases, and 20 bases lay outside the gene matches. The chain's CDR3 is CASLRGGGQPGAYEQYF. CDR3 nucleotide sequence: TGTGCCAGCCTAAGGGGTGGGGGACAGCCCGGGGCGTACGAGCAGTACTTC.

This clonotype was seen a handful of times. A read error may explain this, as a much larger clone is one base away. The V call is TRBV6-1, the J call TRBJ1-2, with a possible D match to TRBD1 (6 bases). The V gene lost 7 bases and the J gene lost 6 bases, with 15 bases spanning the gap. The CDR3 contains 13 residues. Germline values: CDR1 MNHNS, CDR2 SASEGT. CDR3 loop: CASNDWRQDGYTF. In DNA form, the CDR3 reads TGTGCCAGCAATGATTGGCGACAGGATGGCTACACCTTC.

This chain uses TRBV6-1 with TRBJ2-3; D uncertain. The CDR3 is 13 residues long. Trimming took off 7 bases at V and 0 bases at J, with 8 bases between the two ends. From germline, CDR1 is MNHNS and CDR2 SASEGT. DNA of the CDR3: TGTGCCAGCAACCGGGTGAGCACAGATACGCAGTATTTT. Translated: CASNRVSTDTQYF.

The rearrangement links TRBV20-1 to TRBJ1-1; D remains unclear. CDR1 and CDR2 from the germline V gene are DFQATT and SNEGSKA (reference sequence). V lost 6 bases and J lost 6, with 11 bases in between. The CDR3 loop spans 11 amino acids. In nucleotides, the CDR3 is TGCAGTGCCTGGACCGACGCTGAAGCTTTCTTT. Translating gives CSAWTDAEAFF.